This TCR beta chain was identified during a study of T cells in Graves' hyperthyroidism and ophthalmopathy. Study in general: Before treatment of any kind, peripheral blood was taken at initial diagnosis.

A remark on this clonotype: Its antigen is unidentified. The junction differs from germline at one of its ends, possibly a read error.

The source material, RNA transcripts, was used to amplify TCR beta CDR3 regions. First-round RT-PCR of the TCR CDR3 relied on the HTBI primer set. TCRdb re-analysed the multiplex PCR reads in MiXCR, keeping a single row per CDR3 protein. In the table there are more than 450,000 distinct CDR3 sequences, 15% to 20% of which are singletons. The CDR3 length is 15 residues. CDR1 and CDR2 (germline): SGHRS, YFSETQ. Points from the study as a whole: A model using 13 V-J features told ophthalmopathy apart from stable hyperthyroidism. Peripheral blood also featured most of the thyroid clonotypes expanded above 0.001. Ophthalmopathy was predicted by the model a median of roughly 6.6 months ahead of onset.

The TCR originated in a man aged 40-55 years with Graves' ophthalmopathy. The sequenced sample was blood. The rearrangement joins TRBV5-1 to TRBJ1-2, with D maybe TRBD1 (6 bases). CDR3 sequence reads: CASSLEMGGNYGYTF. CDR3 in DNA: TGTGCCAGCAGCTTGGAGATGGGGGGCAACTATGGCTACACCTTC.